This entry lists 2 T cell receptor beta chains sequenced from one sample in a study of T cell responses to AZD1222 COVID-19 vaccine. The table came from immunoSEQ multiplex PCR; TCRdb's copy has only in-frame clones and leaves some out. The table has roughly 120,000 clones, 88% seen once. The sequenced sample was peripheral blood, obtained on day 0 of AZD1222 vaccination. Source of these receptors: an adult in good health.

This clone occurred once. The chain employs TRBV5-1 and TRBJ1-2, with TRBD1 matching 7 bases. The CDR3 has 13 amino acids. Trimming cost V 4 bases and J 6 bases; bases outside gene matches: 6. Germline values: CDR1 SGHRS, CDR2 YFSETQ. The CDR3 reads CASSPRTGDGYTF. The CDR3 bases are TGCGCCAGCAGCCCCCGGACAGGCGATGGCTACACCTTC.

Only one count was recorded for this clone. The chain uses TRBV27 and TRBJ2-5; no reliable D call. Germline CDR1 MNHEY, CDR2 SMNVEV (reference sequence). CDR3 length: 15 residues. V dropped 4 bases and J dropped 1 base, with 13 bases sitting between them. In DNA, the CDR3 is TGTGCCAGCAGTTCCTCCCTCGTTACCCAAGAGACCCAGTACTTC. Protein product: CASSSSLVTQETQYF.